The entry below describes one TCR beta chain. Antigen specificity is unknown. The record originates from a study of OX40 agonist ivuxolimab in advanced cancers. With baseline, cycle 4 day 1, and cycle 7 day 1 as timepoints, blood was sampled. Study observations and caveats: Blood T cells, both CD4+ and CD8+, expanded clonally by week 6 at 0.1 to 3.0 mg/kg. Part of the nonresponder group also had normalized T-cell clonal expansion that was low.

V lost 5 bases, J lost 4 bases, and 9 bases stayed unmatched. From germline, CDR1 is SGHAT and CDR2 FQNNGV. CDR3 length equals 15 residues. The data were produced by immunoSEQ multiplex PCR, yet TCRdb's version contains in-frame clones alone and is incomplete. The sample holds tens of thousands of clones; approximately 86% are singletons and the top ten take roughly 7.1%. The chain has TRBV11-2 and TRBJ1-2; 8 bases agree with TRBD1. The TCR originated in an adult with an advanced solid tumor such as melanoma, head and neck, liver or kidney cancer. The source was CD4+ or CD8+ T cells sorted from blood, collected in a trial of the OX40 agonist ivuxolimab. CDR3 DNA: TGTGCCAGCAGCCCAGGCGCAGGGGGCAGCTATGGCTACACCTTC. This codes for CASSPGAGGSYGYTF.